These 32 T cell receptor beta chains share one sample of origin, sequenced in a study of T cells in women clearing cervical HPV infection. The protocol was immunoSEQ multiplex PCR, while the TCRdb copy is restricted to in-frame clones and leaves out a portion. Reported are tens of thousands of clones; the ten largest clones contain approximately 1.5%. The specimen was blood buffy coat. The receptor set was obtained from a woman between 18 and 75 years old with a cervical HPV16 infection that either progressed to CIN3+ or cleared (not recorded which).

With respect to this clone: The CDR3 end is not reached by the read, which stops 3 residues before it; the germline J gene fills it in. The gene calls are TRBV20-1 and TRBJ2-5; D perhaps matches TRBD1 (5 bases). CDR1 is DFQATT and CDR2 is SNEGSKA in the germline V gene (reference sequence). Trimming shortened V by 1 base and J by 2 bases, and 14 bases separated the two germline ends. The CDR3 consists of 15 residues. The CDR3: CSARAKAGWQETQYF. The sequenced part of the CDR3 DNA is TGCAGTGCTAGAGCCAAGGCAGGGTGGCAAGAGACC.

Remarks on this clone: Read sequence stops 3 residues before the CDR3 end, and the germline J gene provides the missing end. J is TRBJ1-2 and V is TRBV6-2 or TRBV6-3; 8 nucleotides agree with TRBD1. The CDR3 extends over 14 amino acids. The V gene end was trimmed by 7 bases and the J gene end by 6 bases; junction bases not matched to a gene: 10. Per germline, CDR1 MNHEY and CDR2 SVGEGT. The CDR3 sequence: CASTLQGQGHGYTF. The CDR3 DNA, read in part, is TGTGCCAGCACCCTTCAAGGACAGGGCCATGGC.

Turning to this clone: From the germline J gene comes the end of the CDR3, since the read stops 3 residues before it. The gene calls are TRBV11-2 and TRBJ2-3, with unresolved D. Germline lookup yields CDR1 SGHAT and CDR2 FQNNGV. This CDR3 has 15 amino acids. CDR3 DNA, as far as it was read: TGTGCCAGCAGCTACGACTCGATGCTTCAAGAGACG. It encodes CASSYDSMLQET. The entire CDR3 reads CASSYDSMLQETQYF.

With respect to this clone: The read finishes 3 residues shy of the CDR3 end, and the germline J gene is used to complete it. This chain uses TRBV19 with TRBJ2-3; tentatively, D is TRBD1 (5 bases). The CDR3 is 14 residues long. V lost 3 bases, J lost 3 bases, and 10 bases lay in between. Germline CDR1 and CDR2: LNHDA and SQIVND (reference sequence). CDR3 in amino acids: CASSIQGSTDTQYF. The part of the CDR3 DNA that was read is TGTGCCAGTAGTATTCAGGGTTCGACAGATACG.

Concerning this clone: Sequencing ends 3 residues short of the CDR3 end; the germline J gene provides the rest. This chain uses TRBV29-1 with TRBJ1-2; TRBD1 matches 8 bases. Germline lookup yields CDR1 SQVTM and CDR2 ANQGSEA. CDR3 length: 15 amino acids. CDR3 DNA, as far as it was read: TGCAGCGTCGCCGCCCCGGGACAGGTGATAACGGGC. This codes for CSVAAPGQVITG. The full CDR3 protein is CSVAAPGQVITGYTF.

For this clone: The read terminates 3 residues before the CDR3 end, so the remaining end is supplied by the germline J gene. The identical CDR3 is also encoded by other nucleotide sequences in the sample. The chain uses TRBV7-3 and TRBJ1-2; maybe TRBD1 (6 bases). The CDR3 is made up of 14 amino acids. CDR1 and CDR2 from the germline V gene are SGHTA and FQGTGA. The V gene lost 1 base and the J gene lost 4 bases, with 10 bases spanning the gap. CDR3 DNA (partial): TGTGCCAGCAGCTTAAGGGGGACATTCTATGGC. As protein: CASSLRGTFYG. The complete CDR3 reads CASSLRGTFYGYTF.

On this clone itself: The read ends 3 residues before the CDR3 terminus; that terminus is restored from the germline J gene. The chain couples TRBV2 to TRBJ2-2, with D perhaps matching TRBD1 (6 bases). Deletions cut 2 bases from V and 8 bases from J, with 21 bases between. The germline V gene encodes CDR1 SNHLY and CDR2 FYNNEI. The CDR3 runs 17 residues. This chain's CDR3 is CASSESSPLTGTGELFF. The DNA read from the CDR3 is TGTGCCAGCAGTGAATCGAGTCCGTTGACAGGAACTGGGGAG. The full variable domain, completed using reference TRBV2 and TRBJ2-2, is EPEVTQTPSHQVTQMGQEVILRCVPISNHLYFYWYRQILGQKVEFLVSFYNNEISEKSEIFDDQFSVERPDGSNFTLKIRSTKLEDSAMYFCASSESSPLTGTGELFFGEGSRLTVL.

The sequenced part of the CDR3 DNA is TGTGCCAGCAGCTCAGGAGACAGGGTAATTGAGAACGAG. Its protein product is CASSSGDRVIENE. The full CDR3 reads CASSSGDRVIENEQYF. The chain is built from TRBV7-6 and TRBJ2-7; TRBD1 matches 7 bases. The CDR3 extends 3 residues past the end of the read, so its final part is completed from the germline J gene. CDR1 is SGHVS and CDR2 is FNYEAQ in the germline V gene. This CDR3 is built from 16 residues. The junction had 14 bases not matched to a gene; V was cut back by 4 bases and J by 5 bases.

As to this clone: The CDR3 extends 3 residues past the end of the read, so its final part is completed from the germline J gene. The chain is built from TRBV5-3 and TRBJ2-7; D is uncertain. TRBV5-3 is reported as an ORF; its role is uncertain. This CDR3 contains 15 residues. The germline V and J ends were trimmed by 0 bases and 2 bases, with 12 bases remaining between them. CDR3 protein: CARSLEETSTYEQYF. The CDR3 bases that were read are TGTGCCAGAAGCTTGGAGGAGACAAGTACCTACGAG.

About this clone: The read comes to an end 3 residues before the CDR3 does, leaving the germline J gene to fill in the end. This sequence joins TRBV10-3 and TRBJ2-7, with TRBD1 matching 7 bases. The CDR3 length is 15 residues. Germline CDR1 reads ENHRY; CDR2 reads SYGVKD. With V trimmed by 7 bases and J by 3 bases, 12 bases remained unmatched. CDR3 in amino acids: CAINTQGPLGYEQYF. Incomplete CDR3 DNA: TGTGCCATCAATACACAGGGGCCACTCGGCTACGAG.

CDR3 DNA (partial): TGCGCCAGCAGCCAAGAGCGGACAGGGAATTCCTACGAG. Protein sequence: CASSQERTGNSYE. The complete CDR3 reads CASSQERTGNSYEQYF. The rearrangement joins TRBV4-1 to TRBJ2-7; 8 nucleotides agree with TRBD1. The read falls 3 residues short of the CDR3 end, and the missing part is taken from the germline J gene. The CDR3 spans 16 residues. The J segment lost 1 base and the V segment lost 0 bases, leaving 5 bases of the junction unmatched. The germline V gene encodes CDR1 MGHRA and CDR2 YSYEKL.

Concerning this clone itself: The CDR3 goes on 3 residues after the read ends, and that part is filled in from the germline J gene. The gene calls are TRBV19 and TRBJ1-2; D possibly corresponds to TRBD1 (5 bases). Germline values: CDR1 LNHDA, CDR2 SQIVND (reference sequence). This CDR3 comprises 11 residues. The CDR3 here is CASARGNDYTF. The covered CDR3 bases are TGTGCCAGTGCTCGGGGGAACGAC.

A word on this clone: Read coverage stops 3 residues before the CDR3 terminus; the germline J gene supplies the remainder. The genes are TRBV5-1 and TRBJ2-7, with TRBD1 identical over 8 bases. The germline V gene has CDR1 SGHRS and CDR2 YFSETQ. The CDR3 covers 15 residues. The junction had 11 bases not matched to a gene; V was cut back by 4 bases and J by 5 bases. The part of the CDR3 DNA that was read is TGCGCCAGCAGCGCCAAGGGGACAGGTATAAACGAG. Its translation: CASSAKGTGINE. In full, the CDR3 reads CASSAKGTGINEQYF. Looking up the rest from reference TRBV5-1 and TRBJ2-7 gives the full variable domain: KAGVTQTPRYLIKTRGQQVTLSCSPISGHRSVSWYQQTPGQGLQFLFEYFSETQRNKGNFPGRFSGRQFSNSRSEMNVSTLELGDSALYLCASSAKGTGINEQYFGPGTRLTVT.

Concerning this clone itself: The sequence runs out 3 residues before the end of the CDR3; the remainder is reconstructed from the germline J gene. The chain carries TRBV7-3 and TRBJ2-6; D not certain. The V gene lost 7 bases and the J gene lost 3 bases, with 10 bases spanning the gap. Germline assignment: CDR1 SGHTA and CDR2 FQGTGA. The CDR3 runs to 14 residues. This chain's CDR3 is CASILRRGANVLTF. CDR3 DNA (partial): TGTGCCAGCATTTTGCGTCGTGGGGCCAACGTC.

Notes on this clone: The read ends 3 residues before the CDR3 terminus; that terminus is restored from the germline J gene. V gene TRBV29-1 combines with J gene TRBJ2-7, with TRBD1 matching 8 bases. The CDR3 covers 14 residues. Trimming cost V 4 bases and J 2 bases; bases outside gene matches: 7. Germline assignment: CDR1 SQVTM and CDR2 ANQGSEA. CDR3 DNA (partial): TGCAGCGTTGGTTCGGGACAGGTAACCTACGAG. Translation: CSVGSGQVTYE. The complete CDR3 protein is CSVGSGQVTYEQYF.

As regards this clone: The CDR3 goes on 3 residues after the read ends, and that part is filled in from the germline J gene. The rearrangement links TRBV19 to TRBJ2-7; TRBD2 agrees at 12 bases. The length of the CDR3 is 16 residues. CDR1 LNHDA and CDR2 SQIVND come from the germline V gene (reference sequence). V lost 5 bases to trimming and J lost 3 bases; unmatched junction nucleotides: 8. CDR3 in amino acids: CASSPKTSGSVYEQYF. The sequenced part of the CDR3 DNA is TGTGCCAGTAGTCCGAAGACTAGCGGGAGTGTCTACGAG.

To note about this clone: The CDR3 goes on 3 residues after the read ends, and that part is filled in from the germline J gene. This sequence joins TRBV7-3 and TRBJ2-1; 7 nucleotides agree with TRBD1. This CDR3 has 14 amino acids. The germline gives CDR1 SGHTA, CDR2 FQGTGA. Germline trimming cut 2 bases from V and 4 bases from J; bases unmatched to any gene: 2. The sequenced part of the CDR3 DNA is TGTGCCAGCAGCTTAGGGGGACAGTACAATGAG. Translated, it gives CASSLGGQYNE. The whole CDR3 is CASSLGGQYNEQFF.

Turning to this clone: The CDR3 extends 3 residues past the end of the read, so its final part is completed from the germline J gene. V and J are TRBV7-2 and TRBJ1-4, with D hard to call. The CDR3 runs to 15 residues. V lost 0 bases and J lost 5, with 10 bases in between. CDR1 is SGHTA, CDR2 FQGNSA, per germline. The CDR3 protein is CASSLAPAENEKLFF. The part of the CDR3 DNA that was read is TGTGCCAGCAGCTTAGCACCGGCGGAGAATGAAAAA.

As regards this clone: Read coverage stops 3 residues before the CDR3 terminus; the germline J gene supplies the remainder. The chain links TRBV7-3 to TRBJ1-4, with 7 bases matching TRBD1. Germline V lookup: CDR1 SGHTA, CDR2 FQGTGA. This CDR3 is 13 amino acids long. The junction had 4 bases not matched to a gene; V was cut back by 5 bases and J by 7 bases. The DNA read from the CDR3 is TGTGCCAGCAGCCTAAGACAGGGTGAAAAA. Translated, it gives CASSLRQGEK. The CDR3 in its entirety is CASSLRQGEKLFF.

The covered CDR3 bases are TGTGCCAGCTCACCGCCGGGAGCGGGGGTTATCTACGAG. Translating it yields CASSPPGAGVIYE. The CDR3 as a whole reads CASSPPGAGVIYEQYF. This chain connects TRBV18 to TRBJ2-7, with TRBD2 identical over 8 bases. The CDR3 end is not reached by the read, which stops 3 residues before it; the germline J gene fills it in. Losses at the gene ends were 3 bases for V and 3 bases for J; bases not matched to a gene: 10. Germline V gene lookup returns CDR1 KGHSH and CDR2 LQKENI. The CDR3 totals 16 residues.

A note on this clone: A junction boundary mismatches the germline segment, possibly from a read error. The sequenced fragment ends 3 residues before the CDR3 boundary, so the rest is inferred from the germline J gene. V gene TRBV5-4 combines with J gene TRBJ2-3; D is perhaps TRBD1 (5 bases). The length of the CDR3 is 12 residues. CDR1 and CDR2 from the germline V gene are SGHNT and YYREEE (reference sequence). CDR3 amino acids: CASSLATGTQYF. The sequenced CDR3 bases are TGTGCCAGCAGCTTGGCCACAGGTACG.

With respect to this clone: With the read ending 3 residues before the CDR3 end, the germline J gene is used to fill in that end. The chain carries TRBV6-2 or TRBV6-3 and TRBJ1-6; the D is unclear. Looked up from germline, CDR1 is MNHEY and CDR2 is SVGEGT. The CDR3 length is 13 residues. V lost 5 bases to trimming and J lost 7 bases, with 9 bases between them. The sequenced part of the CDR3 DNA is TGTGCCAGCAGTATCCGGTTGAATTCACCC. Protein: CASSIRLNSP. The entire CDR3 sequence reads CASSIRLNSPLHF.

Turning to this clone: Coverage ceases 3 residues before the CDR3 finishes, and the germline J gene fills in the end. This sequence joins TRBV7-9 and TRBJ2-5; 8 bases map to TRBD1. V shed 5 bases and J 5 bases; nucleotides not matched to a gene: 10. Germline V CDR1 and CDR2: SEHNR, FQNEAQ (reference sequence). The CDR3 consists of 15 residues. The sequenced part of the CDR3 DNA is TGTGCCAGCAGCCCCAGGGGGACAGGCTGGGAGACC. Translation: CASSPRGTGWET. The entire CDR3 reads CASSPRGTGWETQYF.

Details on this clone: The CDR3 is cut off 3 residues early in the read; its end comes from the germline J gene. This chain uses TRBV12-3 or TRBV12-4 with TRBJ2-3, with 11 bases identical to TRBD2. The CDR3 consists of 17 residues. The J segment lost 4 bases and the V segment lost 0 bases, leaving 6 bases of the junction unmatched. Incomplete CDR3 DNA: TGTGCCAGCAGTTTAGCGTTGATAGCGGGAGGGCCAGATACG. Amino acid sequence: CASSLALIAGGPDT. The whole CDR3 reads CASSLALIAGGPDTQYF.

In terms of frequency, this clone is medium-sized. The CDR3 goes on 3 residues after the read ends, and that part is filled in from the germline J gene. V usage is TRBV2 and J usage is TRBJ1-6; no clear D. Trimming took off 1 base at V and 4 bases at J, with 14 bases between the two ends. Looked up from germline, CDR1 is SNHLY and CDR2 is FYNNEI. The CDR3 is 17 amino acids. The CDR3 DNA, read in part, is TGTGCCAGCAGTGAAGTGGTGAGGGTAGGGTATAATTCACCC. This encodes CASSEVVRVGYNSP. The CDR3, in full, reads CASSEVVRVGYNSPLHF.

CDR3 sequence reads: CAWSVQGGYEQYF. The part of the CDR3 DNA that was read is TGTGCCTGGAGTGTTCAGGGGGGCTACGAG. The chain couples TRBV30 to TRBJ2-7, with D perhaps TRBD1 (7 bases). The read terminates 3 residues before the CDR3 end, so the remaining end is supplied by the germline J gene. This CDR3 is 13 amino acids long. Germline CDR1 and CDR2: GTSNPN and SVGIG (reference sequence). The germline V and J ends were trimmed by 0 bases and 3 bases, with 9 bases remaining between them.

Of note for this clone: From the germline J gene comes the end of the CDR3, since the read stops 3 residues before it. V gene TRBV5-1 combines with J gene TRBJ2-7; D might be TRBD2 (5 bases). V was cut by 0 bases and J by 3 bases, with 13 bases left in between. Germline V lookup: CDR1 SGHRS, CDR2 YFSETQ. The CDR3 has 15 residues. CDR3 protein: CASSLDARADYEQYF. The CDR3 DNA, read in part, is TGCGCCAGCAGCTTGGACGCGCGGGCCGACTACGAG.

Comment on this clone: The CDR3 extends 3 residues past the end of the read, so its final part is completed from the germline J gene. The chain employs TRBV19 and TRBJ1-5, with 9 bases aligning to TRBD1. CDR3 length equals 15 residues. Germline CDR1 and CDR2: LNHDA and SQIVND (reference sequence). The ends lost 3 bases at V and 6 bases at J; junction bases unmatched: 6. This chain's CDR3 is CASSIPGQGGQPQHF. The part of the CDR3 DNA that was read is TGTGCCAGTAGTATTCCGGGACAGGGAGGTCAGCCC.

Of note for this clone: Sequencing ends 3 residues short of the CDR3 end; the germline J gene provides the rest. The V and J genes are TRBV28 and TRBJ1-3; D not resolved. From germline, CDR1 is MDHEN and CDR2 SYDVKM. V gave up 7 bases and J gave up 9 bases, with 16 bases separating them. CDR3 size: 13 residues. CDR3: CASISRRPFTIYF. Incomplete CDR3 DNA: TGTGCCAGCATCTCAAGGCGGCCTTTCACC.

CDR3 protein: CASSQLAGRETQYF. CDR3 DNA, as far as it was read: TGTGCCAGCAGCCAACTAGCGGGAAGAGAGACC. The J gene is TRBJ2-5, the V gene TRBV14; the match to TRBD2 covers 9 bases. Read data end 3 residues before the CDR3 end; the end is taken from the germline J gene. After removal of 2 bases from V and 4 bases from J, the junction contained 2 bases not matched to a gene. CDR1 and CDR2 (germline): SGHDN, FVKESK. This CDR3 contains 14 residues.

Note on this clone: The read ends 3 residues early relative to the CDR3; the germline J gene fills the gap. The genes are TRBV7-9 and TRBJ2-2; no reliable D call. The CDR3 is 14 amino acids. V was trimmed by 1 base and J by 4 bases, leaving 7 bases between them. Germline CDR1 reads SEHNR; CDR2 reads FQNEAQ (reference sequence). CDR3 DNA, as far as it was read: TGTGCCAGCAGCTTAGAGTCCAGCACCGGGGAG. It translates to CASSLESSTGE. The whole CDR3 protein reads CASSLESSTGELFF.

Concerning this clone: The observed sequence ends 3 residues before the CDR3 terminus, with the missing tail filled in from the germline J gene. The J gene is TRBJ2-3, the V gene TRBV6-1; possible D gene TRBD1, 5 bases. The CDR3 covers 13 residues. The germline CDR1 and CDR2 sequences are MNHNS and SASEGT. V lost 4 bases and J 4 bases, leaving 9 bases between the germline ends. The CDR3 is CASSGRAPDTQYF. The CDR3 DNA, read in part, is TGTGCCAGCAGTGGCAGGGCCCCAGATACG.